This TCR beta chain came from a study of blood T cell repertoires in COVID-19. Original methodology: Reference gene primer amplification yielded estimated nucleated cell counts. Assay used: immunoSEQ multiplex PCR; TCRdb lists only in-frame clones, some missing. V, J and clone size derive from that table, while D and trimming were established from the DNA sequence. The data contain tens of thousands of clones, about 76% of them singletons. By proportion, this clone is large. The junction does not match germline at one end; this may be a read error. The sequence was obtained from a human donor in a cohort sampled during active COVID-19. Sequencing was performed on peripheral blood.

CDR3 protein: CASSQDRARGHF. CDR3 coding DNA: TGTGCCAGCAGCCAAGATAGGGCCAGGGGGCATTTT. This chain links TRBV14 with TRBJ2-3, with 8 nucleotides matching TRBD1. The CDR3 runs 12 residues. Looked up from germline, CDR1 is SGHDN and CDR2 is FVKESK.